These 16 T cell receptor beta chains were all obtained from the same sample, sequenced in a study of blood T cell repertoires in COVID-19. The data were produced by immunoSEQ multiplex PCR, yet TCRdb's version contains in-frame clones alone and is incomplete. The sample comprises hundreds of thousands of clones, about 87% of which are singletons, and about 1.9% rests with the top ten. Sequenced: PBMCs or T cells enriched from blood (not recorded which). The receptors shown here come from a man aged 35 to 55 in a cohort exposed to, infected with or recovered from COVID-19 (not recorded which).

This chain links TRBV2 with TRBJ2-1, with D possibly being TRBD1 (5 bases). Germline V gives CDR1 SNHLY, CDR2 FYNNEI. This CDR3 is 12 amino acids long. Trimming removed 5 bases from V and 6 bases from J, with 8 bases in between. CDR3 bases: TGTGCCAGCAGTCGACAGAGCAATGAGCAGTTCTTC. Encoded protein: CASSRQSNEQFF.

The CDR3 bases are TGTGCCAGCAGCTATGGCTATCAGGGGAGCAATCAGCCCCAGCATTTT. Protein: CASSYGYQGSNQPQHF. The gene calls are TRBV6-2 or TRBV6-3 and TRBJ1-5, with a tentative D call TRBD1 (6 bases). CDR3 length: 16 amino acids. V lost 6 bases and J 1 base, leaving 16 bases between the germline ends. Germline loops: CDR1 MNHEY, CDR2 SVGEGT.

This chain connects TRBV30 to TRBJ2-5; tentatively, D is TRBD2 (6 bases). Trimming removed 0 bases from V and 5 bases from J, with 13 bases in between. Germline V gives CDR1 GTSNPN, CDR2 SVGIG (reference sequence). This CDR3 is 14 amino acids long. CDR3 protein: CAWSVYGSGETQYF. The CDR3 nucleotides read TGTGCCTGGAGTGTATACGGGAGCGGGGAGACCCAGTACTTC.

This clone has just one count. The genes are TRBV3-1 (or the pseudogene TRBV3-2) and TRBJ2-3, with TRBD2 identical over 10 bases. The CDR3 runs to 17 residues. Unmatched junction bases numbered 17, after V lost 6 bases and J lost 8 bases. Germline V gene sequence: CDR1 LGHDT, CDR2 YNNKEL (reference sequence). The CDR3 DNA reads as TGTGCCAGCAGTCCAAGGTCCTCTAGCGGGAGCGGTGGTACGCAGTATTTT. Protein sequence: CASSPRSSSGSGGTQYF.

The J gene is TRBJ1-2, the V gene TRBV7-8; D remains ambiguous. CDR1 is SGHVS, CDR2 FQNEAQ, per germline. The CDR3 length is 14 residues. The V gene lost 1 base and the J gene lost 0 bases, with 6 bases spanning the gap. Here the CDR3 DNA reads TGTGCCAGCAGCTTAGACAATCCTAACTATGGCTACACCTTC. This encodes CASSLDNPNYGYTF.

The count of this clone is one. This chain uses TRBV5-1 with TRBJ2-7, with 9 positions matching TRBD2. Trimming at V came to 2 bases and at J to 0 bases, leaving 0 bases not matched to a gene. CDR3 length: 14 amino acids. Per the germline V gene, CDR1 is SGHRS and CDR2 is YFSETQ. The CDR3 region is CASSFSGSSYEQYF. CDR3 nucleotide sequence: TGCGCCAGCAGCTTTAGCGGGAGCTCCTACGAGCAGTACTTC.

The CDR3 reads CASSTGLADSTDTQYF. DNA for the CDR3: TGCGCCAGCAGCACCGGACTAGCGGATAGCACAGATACGCAGTATTTT. This rearrangement joins TRBV5-1 to TRBJ2-3, with TRBD2 matching 10 bases. Germline assignment: CDR1 SGHRS and CDR2 YFSETQ. The V segment lost 4 bases and the J segment 0 bases; nucleotides outside the gene matches: 5. This CDR3 spans 16 amino acids.

The chain is built from TRBV20-1 and TRBJ1-2, with D perhaps TRBD1 (6 bases). V lost 6 bases, J lost 5 bases, and 10 bases lay in between. Per germline, CDR1 DFQATT and CDR2 SNEGSKA (reference sequence). CDR3 length equals 11 residues. This CDR3 is CSAMTGYGYTF. CDR3 coding DNA: TGCAGTGCCATGACAGGTTATGGCTACACCTTC.

The chain recombines TRBV28 with TRBJ1-2; the D is unclear. The CDR3 contains 13 residues. CDR1 and CDR2 (germline): MDHEN, SYDVKM. The ends were cut back, 8 bases at V and 8 bases at J, with 18 bases in the middle. CDR3 sequence reads: CASWSMPERGYTF. The CDR3 DNA is TGTGCCAGCTGGTCCATGCCAGAGAGGGGCTACACCTTC.

In its sample, this clone was seen once. The J gene is TRBJ1-6, the V gene TRBV2, with a weak D call TRBD1 (5 bases). CDR1 is SNHLY, CDR2 FYNNEI, per germline. Trimming shortened V by 6 bases and J by 8 bases, and 11 bases separated the two germline ends. This CDR3 region has 13 residues. Here the CDR3 reads CASSRGGDSPLHF. CDR3 nucleotides: TGTGCCAGCAGCCGCGGGGGAGATTCACCCCTCCACTTT.

The chain carries TRBV19 and TRBJ1-1; possible D gene TRBD1, 6 bases. Trimming stripped 9 bases from V and 0 bases from J, with 14 bases between. Germline CDR1 is LNHDA and CDR2 is SQIVND (reference sequence). The CDR3 covers 14 residues. CDR3 residues: CASTRTDLNTEAFF. The CDR3, as DNA: TGTGCCAGCACTAGGACAGACCTGAACACTGAAGCTTTCTTT.

The sample holds a few counts of this clone. The chain is built from TRBV28 and TRBJ1-5, with TRBD1 identical over 8 bases. CDR1 MDHEN and CDR2 SYDVKM come from the germline V gene. The CDR3 extends over 15 amino acids. Germline trimming cut 3 bases from V and 3 bases from J; bases unmatched to any gene: 4. CDR3: CASSLGDRHNQPQHF. CDR3 nucleotide sequence: TGTGCCAGCAGTTTGGGGGACAGGCACAATCAGCCCCAGCATTTT.

The CDR3 here is CASSQEYTGELFF. The DNA for the CDR3 is TGCGCCAGCAGCCAAGAATATACCGGGGAGCTGTTTTTT. V is TRBV4-1 and J is TRBJ2-2; no firm D call. The V and J ends lost 0 bases and 5 bases respectively, with 4 bases between them. The CDR3 is 13 amino acids. Germline loops: CDR1 MGHRA, CDR2 YSYEKL.

The V and J genes are TRBV5-5 and TRBJ1-5; D possibly corresponds to TRBD1 (5 bases). Per germline, CDR1 SGHKS and CDR2 YYEKEE (reference sequence). The CDR3 is 18 residues long. The ends were cut back, 4 bases at V and 5 bases at J, with 25 bases in the middle. The CDR3 here is CASSPRWGRIAEHQPQHF. The CDR3 coding sequence is TGTGCCAGCAGCCCCCGATGGGGGAGGATAGCAGAACATCAGCCCCAGCATTTT.

The rearrangement joins TRBV3-1 (or the pseudogene TRBV3-2) to TRBJ2-2; 10 nucleotides agree with TRBD2. The length of the CDR3 is 16 residues. Germline CDR1 is LGHDT and CDR2 is YNNKEL (reference sequence). V gave up 3 bases and J gave up 6 bases; unmatched junction bases: 7. The CDR3 sequence is CASSHFTSGNPGELFF. In nucleotides, the CDR3 is TGTGCCAGCAGCCATTTTACTAGCGGGAATCCCGGGGAGCTGTTTTTT.

The chain is built from TRBV11-2 and TRBJ1-4, with a possible D match to TRBD1 (6 bases). This CDR3 contains 14 residues. Between the trimmed V and J ends, which lost 5 bases and 4 bases, there was a span of 11 bases. Germline V gives CDR1 SGHAT, CDR2 FQNNGV. The CDR3 loop is CASSLGQLNEKLFF. The CDR3 bases are TGTGCCAGCAGCCTAGGACAGCTTAATGAAAAACTGTTTTTT.